Listed here are 20 T cell receptor beta chains from one sample, sequenced in a study of T cell responses to AZD1222 COVID-19 vaccine. Sequencing was performed with immunoSEQ multiplex PCR; in TCRdb, only in-frame clones are kept and a portion is missing. Altogether around 80,000 clones are present, 80% to 90% being singletons, with the ten largest covering approximately 1.2%. Sample: peripheral blood, taken 28 days after the second AZD1222 dose. The receptors originated from an adult who received the AZD1222 COVID-19 vaccine.

The rearrangement links TRBV5-4 to TRBJ1-3; TRBD1 is a possible D gene (5 bases). This CDR3 is 15 amino acids long. Looked up from germline, CDR1 is SGHNT and CDR2 is YYREEE (reference sequence). Trimming cost V 0 bases and J 0 bases, with 7 bases left between them. CDR3 in amino acids: CASSLGGNSGNTIYF. CDR3 sequence (DNA): TGTGCCAGCAGCTTGGGGGGGAACTCTGGAAACACCATATATTTT. Complete variable domain (other parts from reference TRBV5-4 and TRBJ1-3): ETGVTQSPTHLIKTRGQQVTLRCSSQSGHNTVSWYQQALGQGPQFIFQYYREEENGRGNFPPRFSGLQFPNYSSELNVNALELDDSALYLCASSLGGNSGNTIYFGEGSWLTVV.

This clone was recorded once. This chain connects TRBV5-1 to TRBJ2-5; D may be TRBD2 (5 bases). This CDR3 has 15 residues. V lost 0 bases, J lost 1 base, and 10 bases lay in between. Per germline, CDR1 SGHRS and CDR2 YFSETQ. The CDR3 sequence: CASSLAAGSQETQYF. The CDR3 region has the DNA TGCGCCAGCAGCTTGGCGGCGGGCTCCCAAGAGACCCAGTACTTC.

V gene TRBV5-1 combines with J gene TRBJ1-5, with D possibly matching TRBD1 (6 bases). Trimming stripped 1 base from V and 2 bases from J, with 10 bases between. Per germline, CDR1 SGHRS and CDR2 YFSETQ. This CDR3 has 15 amino acids. The CDR3 here is CASSLRSGGNQPQHF. In DNA, the CDR3 is TGCGCCAGCAGCTTGAGATCAGGGGGCAATCAGCCCCAGCATTTT.

The gene calls are TRBV15 and TRBJ2-1, with TRBD2 identical over 11 bases. Germline CDR1 LNHNV, CDR2 YYDKDF (reference sequence). The V and J ends lost 6 bases and 4 bases, in that order; junction bases with no gene match: 5. This CDR3 is built from 15 residues. CDR3 bases: TGTGCCACCAGGCACACTAGCGGGAGTTACAATGAGCAGTTCTTC. Residues: CATRHTSGSYNEQFF. Supplemented by reference TRBV15 and TRBJ2-1, the full variable domain reads DAMVIQNPRYQVTQFGKPVTLSCSQTLNHNVMYWYQQKSSQAPKLLFHYYDKDFNNEADTPDNFQSRRPNTSFCFLDIRSPGLGDTAMYLCATRHTSGSYNEQFFGPGTRLTVL.

The rearrangement links TRBV28 to TRBJ2-7, with unresolved D. Looked up from germline, CDR1 is MDHEN and CDR2 is SYDVKM. The CDR3 covers 14 residues. V was clipped by 5 bases and J by 7 bases, with 18 bases between them. The chain's CDR3 is CASSPPRTIGEQYF. The CDR3 DNA reads TGTGCCAGCAGTCCACCTCGAACAATAGGAGAGCAGTACTTC.

The V and J genes are TRBV7-3 and TRBJ2-3, with D maybe TRBD1 (6 bases). V lost 5 bases to trimming and J lost 0 bases, with 12 bases between them. The CDR3 is made up of 15 amino acids. Germline V gene data show CDR1 as SGHTA and CDR2 as FQGTGA. The DNA of the CDR3 is TGTGCCAGCAGCCCGGACAGCGTTAGCACAGATACGCAGTATTTT. This gives the protein CASSPDSVSTDTQYF.

The chain recombines TRBV19 with TRBJ1-2; 7 bases align to TRBD1. Germline V CDR1 and CDR2: LNHDA, SQIVND (reference sequence). The CDR3 runs 14 residues. V gave up 4 bases and J gave up 6 bases; unmatched junction bases: 8. CDR3 amino acids: CASSTTGRANGYTF. For the CDR3, the DNA is TGTGCCAGTAGTACGACAGGGAGGGCCAATGGCTACACCTTC.

Only one count was recorded for this clone. The CDR3: CASSLPRRGEQYF. In DNA form, the CDR3 reads TGTGCCAGCAGCTTGCCCCGCCGGGGGGAGCAGTACTTC. The gene calls are TRBV6-2 or TRBV6-3 and TRBJ2-7; TRBD2 is a possible D gene (6 bases). CDR1 is MNHEY, CDR2 SVGEGT, per germline. Trimming removed 6 bases from V and 7 bases from J, with 16 bases in between. This CDR3 spans 13 amino acids.

CDR3: CASSLIFGSGANVLTF. The CDR3 bases are TGTGCCAGCAGTTTAATTTTTGGGTCTGGGGCCAACGTCCTGACTTTC. V usage is TRBV28 and J usage is TRBJ2-6; D call uncertain. V lost 2 bases and J lost 1, with 9 bases in between. The CDR3 has 16 residues. Germline values: CDR1 MDHEN, CDR2 SYDVKM.

The chain couples TRBV3-1 (or the pseudogene TRBV3-2) to TRBJ2-1; TRBD2 aligns across 7 bases. The ends lost 1 base at V and 4 bases at J; junction bases unmatched: 16. CDR1 and CDR2 (germline): LGHDT, YNNKEL (reference sequence). The length of the CDR3 is 19 residues. The chain's CDR3 is CASSQVRGETRDYYNEQFF. The CDR3 DNA sequence: TGTGCCAGCAGCCAAGTACGGGGGGAAACCCGGGACTATTACAATGAGCAGTTCTTC.

The V and J genes are TRBV11-1 and TRBJ2-1, with TRBD2 matching over 11 bases. V lost 0 bases to trimming and J lost 6 bases; unmatched junction nucleotides: 1. This CDR3 is built from 15 residues. Germline V gene sequence: CDR1 SGHAT, CDR2 FQDESV (reference sequence). The CDR3 region is CASSLALAGVNEQFF. The DNA of the CDR3 is TGTGCCAGCAGCTTAGCACTAGCGGGAGTCAATGAGCAGTTCTTC. The variable domain in full, completed from reference TRBV11-1 and TRBJ2-1, reads EAEVAQSPRYKITEKSQAVAFWCDPISGHATLYWYRQILGQGPELLVQFQDESVVDDSQLPKDRFSAERLKGVDSTLKIQPAELGDSAMYLCASSLALAGVNEQFFGPGTRLTVL.

The V gene is TRBV7-2, the J gene TRBJ1-5; weak D call: TRBD1 (5 bases). The CDR3 is made up of 15 amino acids. V lost 1 base to trimming and J lost 7 bases, with 14 bases between them. Germline loops: CDR1 SGHTA, CDR2 FQGNSA. CDR3 in DNA: TGTGCCAGCAGCTTAGTATCGACAGATCGACAGCCCCAGCATTTT. Protein sequence: CASSLVSTDRQPQHF.

J is TRBJ1-6 and V is TRBV28, with unresolved D. Deletions cut 6 bases from V and 5 bases from J, with 14 bases between. The CDR3 sequence is 15 residues long. Germline V CDR1 and CDR2: MDHEN, SYDVKM. In DNA form, the CDR3 reads TGTGCCAGCAGCCTACTGCAAAACGATAATTCACCCCTCCACTTT. Its translation: CASSLLQNDNSPLHF.

The rearrangement links TRBV28 to TRBJ1-3; D gene uncertain. The germline gives CDR1 MDHEN, CDR2 SYDVKM. The ends were cut back, 3 bases at V and 0 bases at J, with 6 bases in the middle. This CDR3 region has 14 residues. This CDR3 is CASSLATSGNTIYF. CDR3 sequence (DNA): TGTGCCAGCAGTTTGGCGACCTCTGGAAACACCATATATTTT.

This chain connects TRBV28 to TRBJ1-1; 7 bases match TRBD1. CDR3 length: 14 residues. CDR1 and CDR2 from the germline V gene are MDHEN and SYDVKM. J was trimmed by 0 bases and V by 6 bases; bases with no gene match: 4. CDR3 in amino acids: CASSPGGMNTEAFF. Written as DNA, the CDR3 is TGTGCCAGCAGCCCAGGGGGTATGAACACTGAAGCTTTCTTT. The variable domain in full, completed from reference TRBV28 and TRBJ1-1, reads DVKVTQSSRYLVKRTGEKVFLECVQDMDHENMFWYRQDPGLGLRLIYFSYDVKMKEKGDIPEGYSVSREKKERFSLILESASTNQTSMYLCASSPGGMNTEAFFGQGTRLTVV.

The V gene is TRBV6-5, the J gene TRBJ2-3, with D perhaps given as TRBD1 or TRBD2 (5 bases each). There are 14 residues in the CDR3. The V end lost 2 bases, the J end lost 2 bases, and 8 bases lay between the germline ends. Looked up from germline, CDR1 is MNHEY and CDR2 is SVGAGI. This CDR3 reads CASSYGGSTDTQYF. For the CDR3, the DNA is TGTGCCAGCAGTTACGGGGGATCCACAGATACGCAGTATTTT.

The chain carries TRBV24-1 and TRBJ2-1; tentatively, D is TRBD1 (6 bases). Germline V gene lookup returns CDR1 KGHDR and CDR2 SFDVKD. CDR3 length equals 14 residues. The germline V and J ends were trimmed by 6 bases and 4 bases, with 12 bases remaining between them. Here the CDR3 DNA reads TGTGCCACCAGTACCCCGGACAGTTACAATGAGCAGTTCTTC. Amino acids: CATSTPDSYNEQFF.

The V gene is TRBV18, the J gene TRBJ1-1; D gene unclear. The CDR3 length is 13 residues. CDR1 and CDR2 from the germline V gene are KGHSH and LQKENI. The V end lost 6 bases, the J end lost 4 bases, and 12 bases lay between the germline ends. The CDR3 region is CASSPGVGTEAFF. The CDR3 bases are TGTGCCAGCTCCCCTGGGGTGGGCACTGAAGCTTTCTTT. The full variable domain, in which reference TRBV18 and TRBJ1-1 provide the parts outside the CDR3, is NAGVMQNPRHLVRRRGQEARLRCSPMKGHSHVYWYRQLPEEGLKFMVYLQKENIIDESGMPKERFSAEFPKEGPSILRIQQVVRGDSAAYFCASSPGVGTEAFFGQGTRLTVV.

V usage is TRBV9 and J usage is TRBJ2-3, with D possibly matching TRBD2 (7 bases). The germline V and J ends were trimmed by 3 bases and 4 bases, with 15 bases remaining between them. Per germline, CDR1 SGDLS and CDR2 YYNGEE. The CDR3 has 15 amino acids. The CDR3 loop reads CASSGGGIQADTQYF. DNA of the CDR3: TGTGCCAGCAGCGGCGGGGGCATACAGGCAGATACGCAGTATTTT.

The rearrangement links TRBV10-3 to TRBJ2-1, with D perhaps assigned TRBD1 or TRBD2 (7 bases each). CDR1 and CDR2 from the germline V gene are ENHRY and SYGVKD. CDR3 length: 14 residues. The V gene lost 5 bases and the J gene lost 7 bases, with 15 bases spanning the gap. CDR3 residues: CAISTQGGGNEQFF. Written as DNA, the CDR3 is TGTGCCATCAGTACCCAGGGGGGGGGTAATGAGCAGTTCTTC.